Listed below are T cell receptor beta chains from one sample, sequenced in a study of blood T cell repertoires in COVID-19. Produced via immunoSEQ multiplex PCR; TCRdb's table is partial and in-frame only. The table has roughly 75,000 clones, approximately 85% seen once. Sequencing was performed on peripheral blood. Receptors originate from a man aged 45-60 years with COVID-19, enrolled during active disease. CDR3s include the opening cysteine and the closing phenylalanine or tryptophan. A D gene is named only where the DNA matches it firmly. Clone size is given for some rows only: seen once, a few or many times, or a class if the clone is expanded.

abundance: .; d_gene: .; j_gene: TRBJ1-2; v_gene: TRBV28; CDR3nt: TGTGCCAGCAGTCAATTTCCGGACAGAGGGGCTGGCTACACCTTC; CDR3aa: CASSQFPDRGAGYTF
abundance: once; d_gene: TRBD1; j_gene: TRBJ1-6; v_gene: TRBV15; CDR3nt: TGTGCCACCAGCAGAGGAGGGACAGGTCCATCGGTCACCCTCATTAATAATTCACCCCTCCACTTT; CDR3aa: CATSRGGTGPSVTLINNSPLHF
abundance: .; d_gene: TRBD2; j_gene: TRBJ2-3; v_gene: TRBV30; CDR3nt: TGTGCCTGGAGTCCGCCCGGACTAGCGAGCACAGATACGCAGTATTTT; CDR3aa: CAWSPPGLASTDTQYF
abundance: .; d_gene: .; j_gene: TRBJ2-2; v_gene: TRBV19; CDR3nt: TGTGCCAGTAGTATCTCCACGACAACCGGGGAGCTGTTTTTT; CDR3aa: CASSISTTTGELFF
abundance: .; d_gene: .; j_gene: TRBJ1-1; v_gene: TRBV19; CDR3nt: TGTGCCAGTAGGCTTGGAGAGGGGGTGAACACTGAAGCTTTCTTT; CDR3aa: CASRLGEGVNTEAFF
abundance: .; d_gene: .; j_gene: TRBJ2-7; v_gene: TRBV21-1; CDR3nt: TGTGCCGCCAGGGGGCTAGCCACACCCTACGAGCAGTACTTC; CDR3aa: CAARGLATPYEQYF
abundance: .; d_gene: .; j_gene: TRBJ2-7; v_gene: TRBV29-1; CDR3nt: TGCAGCGTCTATACGAGGGACAACTTGGGCGAGCAGTACTTC; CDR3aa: CSVYTRDNLGEQYF
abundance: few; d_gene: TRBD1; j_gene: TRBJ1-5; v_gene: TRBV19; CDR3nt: TGTGCCAGTAGAGGACAGGGCGGTAGCAATCAGCCCCAGCATTTT; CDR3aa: CASRGQGGSNQPQHF
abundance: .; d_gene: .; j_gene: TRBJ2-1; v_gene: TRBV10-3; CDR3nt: TGTGCCAGCCTTGGCGGCAATCTTAACTACAATGAGCAGTTCTTC; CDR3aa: CASLGGNLNYNEQFF
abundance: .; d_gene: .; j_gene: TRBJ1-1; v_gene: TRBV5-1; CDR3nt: TGCGCCAGCAGCATGGGACCTCAGGGCGCGGGGGGCACTGAAGCTTTCTTT; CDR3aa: CASSMGPQGAGGTEAFF
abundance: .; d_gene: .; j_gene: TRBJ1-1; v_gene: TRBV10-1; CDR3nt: TGCGCCAGCCCTATAGCCGGCCGGGACACTGAGGTATATGAAGCTTTCTTT; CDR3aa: CASPIAGRDTEVYEAFF
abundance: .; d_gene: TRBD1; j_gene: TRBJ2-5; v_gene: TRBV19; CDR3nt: TGTGCCAGTAGTATACGTTTGACAGGGGGTGTAGAGACCCAGTACTTC; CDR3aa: CASSIRLTGGVETQYF
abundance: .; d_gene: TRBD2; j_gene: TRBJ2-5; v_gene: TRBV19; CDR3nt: TGTGCCAGTAGAACCGGGACTAGCCAAGAGACCCAGTACTTC; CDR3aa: CASRTGTSQETQYF
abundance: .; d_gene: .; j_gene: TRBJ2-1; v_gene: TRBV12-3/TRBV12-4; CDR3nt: TGTGCCAGCAGCCCCAGCAATGAGCAGTTCTTC; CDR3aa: CASSPSNEQFF
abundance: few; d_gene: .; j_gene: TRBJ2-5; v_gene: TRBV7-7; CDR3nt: TGTGCTAGCAGCTCGGGACTGCCGGGGGAGACCCAGTACTTC; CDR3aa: CASSSGLPGETQYF
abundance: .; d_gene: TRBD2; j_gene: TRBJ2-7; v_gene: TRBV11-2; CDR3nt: TGTGCCAGCAGCTTGATCGGACTAGCCTACGAGCAGTACTTC; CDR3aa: CASSLIGLAYEQYF
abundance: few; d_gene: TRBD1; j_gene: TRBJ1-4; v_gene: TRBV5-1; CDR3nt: TGCGCCAGCAGCTCAGCGACAGGGGTGGACGAAAAACTGTTTTTT; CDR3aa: CASSSATGVDEKLFF
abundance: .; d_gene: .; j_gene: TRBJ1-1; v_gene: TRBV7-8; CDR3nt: TGTGCCAGCAGCTTAACTAGGAACACTGAAGCTTTCTTT; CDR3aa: CASSLTRNTEAFF
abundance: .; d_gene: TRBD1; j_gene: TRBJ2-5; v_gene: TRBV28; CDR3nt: TGTGCCAGCAGAGACGGGACAGTTAAAGAGACCCAGTACTTC; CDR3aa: CASRDGTVKETQYF
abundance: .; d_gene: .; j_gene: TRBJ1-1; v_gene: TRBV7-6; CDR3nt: TGTGCCAGCAGCTCCATAGGCCAGGGACAGAACACTGAAGCTTTCTTT; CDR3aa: CASSSIGQGQNTEAFF
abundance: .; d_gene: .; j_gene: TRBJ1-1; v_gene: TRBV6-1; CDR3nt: TGTGCCAGCAGTGAATTGACCAGGACAGTTCTGAACACTGAAGCTTTCTTT; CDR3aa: CASSELTRTVLNTEAFF
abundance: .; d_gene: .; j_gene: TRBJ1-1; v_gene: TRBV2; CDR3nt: TGTGCCAGCACCATACAGGGTAGGACTGAAGCTTTCTTT; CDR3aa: CASTIQGRTEAFF
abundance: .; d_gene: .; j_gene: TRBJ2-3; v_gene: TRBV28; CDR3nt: TGTGCCAGCAGTTCCGGTGGGAGCGGCGACACAGATACGCAGTATTTT; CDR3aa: CASSSGGSGDTDTQYF
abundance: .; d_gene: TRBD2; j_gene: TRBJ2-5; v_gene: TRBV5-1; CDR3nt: TGCGCCAGCAGCCCGGGACTAGCGGGACCCCCCCAAGAGACCCAGTACTTC; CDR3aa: CASSPGLAGPPQETQYF
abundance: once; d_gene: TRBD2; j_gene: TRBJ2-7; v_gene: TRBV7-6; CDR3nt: TGTGCCAGCAGCCAACTAGCGGGCCAGCCCTACGAGCAGTACTTC; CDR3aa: CASSQLAGQPYEQYF
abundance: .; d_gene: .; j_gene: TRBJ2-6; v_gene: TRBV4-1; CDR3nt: TGCGCCAGCAGCCATCCGTTACTTTCTGGGGCCAACGTCCTGACTTTC; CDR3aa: CASSHPLLSGANVLTF
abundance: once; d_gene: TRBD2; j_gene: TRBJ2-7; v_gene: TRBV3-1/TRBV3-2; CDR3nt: TGTGCCAGCAGCCAAGTAGCGGGGACTGCACCCTACGAGCAGTACTTC; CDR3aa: CASSQVAGTAPYEQYF
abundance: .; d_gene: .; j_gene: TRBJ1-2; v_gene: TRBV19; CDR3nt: TGTGCCAGTAGCGCGACAGGCCCCTATGGCTACACCTTC; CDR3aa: CASSATGPYGYTF
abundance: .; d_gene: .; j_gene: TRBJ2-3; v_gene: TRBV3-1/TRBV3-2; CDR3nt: TGTGCCAGCAGCCCTTTTGGGGCGGTTCTAGATACGCAGTATTTT; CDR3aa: CASSPFGAVLDTQYF
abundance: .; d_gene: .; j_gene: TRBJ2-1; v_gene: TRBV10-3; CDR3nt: TGTGCCACCCGCGGGGCAAGCCATCGTGAGCAGTTCTTC; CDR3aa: CATRGASHREQFF
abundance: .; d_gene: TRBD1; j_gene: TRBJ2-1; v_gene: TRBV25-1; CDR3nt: TGTGCCAGCAGTGAATCTTTGGGACAGGTCATGAATGAGCAGTTCTTC; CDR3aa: CASSESLGQVMNEQFF
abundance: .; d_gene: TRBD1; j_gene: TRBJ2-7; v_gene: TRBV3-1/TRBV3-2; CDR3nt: TGTGCCAGCAGCCAAGAGTGGACAGGGGGCTTCTACGAGCAGTACTTC; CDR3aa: CASSQEWTGGFYEQYF
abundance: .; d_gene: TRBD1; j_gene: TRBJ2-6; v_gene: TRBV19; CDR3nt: TGTGCCAGTAGAACCGGGACAGGGGGCAGTGGGGCCAACGTCCTGACTTTC; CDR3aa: CASRTGTGGSGANVLTF
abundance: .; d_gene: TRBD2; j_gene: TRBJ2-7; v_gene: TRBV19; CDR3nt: TGTGCCAGTAGTTTCTCGGGACTAGCGGGATTCTACGAGCAGTACTTC; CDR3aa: CASSFSGLAGFYEQYF
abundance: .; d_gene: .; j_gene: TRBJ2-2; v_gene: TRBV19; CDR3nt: TGTGCCAGTAGTATAGATGTCAGGGCCACCGGGGAGCTGTTTTTT; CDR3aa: CASSIDVRATGELFF
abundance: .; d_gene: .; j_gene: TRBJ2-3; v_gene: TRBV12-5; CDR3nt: TGTGCTAGTGGACAGGGACGAAGCACAGATACGCAGTATTTT; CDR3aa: CASGQGRSTDTQYF
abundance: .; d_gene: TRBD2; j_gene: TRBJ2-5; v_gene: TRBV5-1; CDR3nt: TGCGCCAGCAGCCGCCAGACTAGCGGGACACAAGAGACCCAGTACTTC; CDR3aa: CASSRQTSGTQETQYF
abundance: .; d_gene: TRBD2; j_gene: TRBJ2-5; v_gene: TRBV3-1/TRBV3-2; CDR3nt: TGTGCCAGCAGCCGAACGTTACCTGGGACTAGCGGGAGTCAGGAGACCCAGTACTTC; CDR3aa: CASSRTLPGTSGSQETQYF
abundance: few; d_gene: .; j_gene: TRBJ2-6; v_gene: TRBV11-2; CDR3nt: TGTGCCAGCAGCCCGGCGGTGGAGGGGTTAGTCGGTGGGGCCAACGTCCTGACTTTC; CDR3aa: CASSPAVEGLVGGANVLTF
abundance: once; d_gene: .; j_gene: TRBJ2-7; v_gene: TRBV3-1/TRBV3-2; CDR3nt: TGTGCCAGCAGCTCCGGTGGCGGGGCGTTATACGAGCAGTACTTC; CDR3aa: CASSSGGGALYEQYF
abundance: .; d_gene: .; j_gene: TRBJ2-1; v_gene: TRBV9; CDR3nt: TGTGCCAGCAGCCCTAGGACAACCAACAATGAGCAGTTCTTC; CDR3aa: CASSPRTTNNEQFF
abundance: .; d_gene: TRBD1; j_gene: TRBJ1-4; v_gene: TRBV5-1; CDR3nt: TGCGCCAGCAGCTTGACAGGACAGGGATTAACTAATGAAAAACTGTTTTTT; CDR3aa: CASSLTGQGLTNEKLFF
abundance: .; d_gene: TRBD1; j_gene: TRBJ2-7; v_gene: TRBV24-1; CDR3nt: TGTGCCACCAGTGATTTAAGACAGGGGAGTTCAACAAAGCCCTACGAGCAGTACTTC; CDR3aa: CATSDLRQGSSTKPYEQYF
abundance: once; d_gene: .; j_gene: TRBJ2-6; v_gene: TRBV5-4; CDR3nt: TGTGCCAGCAGCCCGCCGGGGTTGGGGGCCAACGTCCTGACTTTC; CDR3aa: CASSPPGLGANVLTF
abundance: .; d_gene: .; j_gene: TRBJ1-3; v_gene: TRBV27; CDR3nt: TGTGCCAGCGCAAGGACCTTCGAGGGCACCATATATTTT; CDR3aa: CASARTFEGTIYF
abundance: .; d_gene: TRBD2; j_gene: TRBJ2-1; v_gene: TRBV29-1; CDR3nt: TGCAGCGCGCAGCGGGGCCTAGACAATGAGCAGTTCTTC; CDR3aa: CSAQRGLDNEQFF
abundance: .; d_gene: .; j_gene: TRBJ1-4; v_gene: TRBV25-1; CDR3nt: TGTGCCAGCAGTGTCGCCCCGGGTGCAGGGAGGGTTGAAAAACTGTTTTTT; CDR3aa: CASSVAPGAGRVEKLFF